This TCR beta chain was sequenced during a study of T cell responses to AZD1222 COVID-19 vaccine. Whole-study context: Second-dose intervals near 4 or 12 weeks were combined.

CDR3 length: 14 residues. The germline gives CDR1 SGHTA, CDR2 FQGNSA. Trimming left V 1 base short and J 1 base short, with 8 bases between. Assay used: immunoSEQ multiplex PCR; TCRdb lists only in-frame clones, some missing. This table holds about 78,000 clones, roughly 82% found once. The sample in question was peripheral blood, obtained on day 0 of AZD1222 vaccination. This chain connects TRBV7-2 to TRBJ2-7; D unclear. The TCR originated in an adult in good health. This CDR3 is CASSLVPESYEQYF. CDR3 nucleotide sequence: TGTGCCAGCAGCTTAGTTCCAGAGTCCTACGAGCAGTACTTC.